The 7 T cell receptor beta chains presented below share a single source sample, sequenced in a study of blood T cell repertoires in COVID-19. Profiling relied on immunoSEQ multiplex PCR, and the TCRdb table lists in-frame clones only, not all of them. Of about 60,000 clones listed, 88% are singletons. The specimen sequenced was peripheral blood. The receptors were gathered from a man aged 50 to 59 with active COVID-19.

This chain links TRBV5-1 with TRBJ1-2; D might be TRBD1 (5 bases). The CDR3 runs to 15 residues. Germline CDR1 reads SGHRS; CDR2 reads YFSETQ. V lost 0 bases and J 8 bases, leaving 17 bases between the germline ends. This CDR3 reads CASSLESWGSGGYTF. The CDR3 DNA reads TGCGCCAGCAGCTTGGAGTCCTGGGGCAGTGGAGGCTACACCTTC.

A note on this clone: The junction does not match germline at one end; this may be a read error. CDR3 DNA sequence: TGCAGCGTTCAAGAGGGGGCGCGGGGCTACACCTTC. Its translation: CSVQEGARGYTF. This chain links TRBV29-1 with TRBJ1-2; 7 bases fit TRBD1. The CDR3 is made up of 12 amino acids. CDR1 SQVTM and CDR2 ANQGSEA come from the germline V gene.

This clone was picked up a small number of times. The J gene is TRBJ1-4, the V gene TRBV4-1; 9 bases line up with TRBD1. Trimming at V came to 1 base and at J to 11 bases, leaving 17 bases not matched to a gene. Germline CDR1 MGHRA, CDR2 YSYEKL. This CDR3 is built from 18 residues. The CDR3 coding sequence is TGCGCCAGCAGCCAAGTAATGGACAGGGGAGGATCTTCTGGGAAACTGTTTTTT. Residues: CASSQVMDRGGSSGKLFF.

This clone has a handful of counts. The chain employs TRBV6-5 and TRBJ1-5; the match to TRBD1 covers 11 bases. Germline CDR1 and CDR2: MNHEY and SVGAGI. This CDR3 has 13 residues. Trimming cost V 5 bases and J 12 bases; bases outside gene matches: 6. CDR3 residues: CASSLGGTGGQHF. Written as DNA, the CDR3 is TGTGCCAGCAGTCTAGGGGGGACAGGGGGCCAGCATTTT.

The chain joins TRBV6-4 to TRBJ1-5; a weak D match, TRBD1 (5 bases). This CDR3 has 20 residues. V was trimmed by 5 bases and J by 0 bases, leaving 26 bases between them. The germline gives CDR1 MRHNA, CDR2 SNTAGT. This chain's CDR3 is CASSSSGRTDSRHSNQPQHF. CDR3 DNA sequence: TGTGCCAGCAGTTCCTCAGGGCGAACAGACTCCCGCCATAGCAATCAGCCCCAGCATTTT.

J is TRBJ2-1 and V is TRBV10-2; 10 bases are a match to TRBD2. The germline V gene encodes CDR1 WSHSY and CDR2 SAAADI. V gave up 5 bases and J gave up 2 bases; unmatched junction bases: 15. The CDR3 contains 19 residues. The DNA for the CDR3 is TGCGCCAGCAGTTCATCCCGGGGTAGCGGGGGGACCGCCTACAATGAGCAGTTCTTC. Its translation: CASSSSRGSGGTAYNEQFF.

As DNA, the CDR3 is TGTGCCAGCCGGACTAGCGGGAATCGCGAGCAGTACTTC. Amino acid sequence: CASRTSGNREQYF. The gene calls are TRBV28 and TRBJ2-7; 12 nucleotides agree with TRBD2. CDR1 is MDHEN and CDR2 is SYDVKM in the germline V gene. The V gene end was trimmed by 8 bases and the J gene end by 6 bases; junction bases not matched to a gene: 5. The CDR3 contains 13 residues.